The next 17 T cell receptor beta chains were all read from a single sample in a study of shared clonotypes between healthy human individuals. Naive CD8 cells comprised CD45RO-negative, CCR7-positively selected cells, excluding terminally differentiated effector memory CD45RA+ cells. Assay: immunoSEQ multiplex PCR; the TCRdb copy retains only in-frame clones and omits some. The sample holds hundreds of thousands of clones, around 95% seen once. The sample taken for sequencing was naive CD8+ T cells sorted from blood. The receptors were gathered from a woman under 40 in good health.

The chain links TRBV6-5 to TRBJ2-2, with 7 bases lining up with TRBD1. The CDR3 loop spans 13 amino acids. Germline assignment: CDR1 MNHEY and CDR2 SVGAGI. J lost 5 bases, V lost 5 bases, and 2 bases had no gene match. The CDR3 spells CASSTQGTGELFF. The CDR3 nucleotides read TGTGCCAGCAGTACACAGGGGACCGGGGAGCTGTTTTTT.

This chain connects TRBV2 to TRBJ2-1, with TRBD2 identical over 9 bases. The CDR3 consists of 15 residues. The germline gives CDR1 SNHLY, CDR2 FYNNEI. After removal of 1 base from V and 4 bases from J, the junction contained 2 bases not matched to a gene. This chain's CDR3 is CASSEGREGYNEQFF. The CDR3 bases are TGTGCCAGCAGTGAAGGGCGGGAGGGGTACAATGAGCAGTTCTTC.

This rearrangement joins TRBV2 to TRBJ2-1; 10 nucleotides match TRBD2. Trimming cost V 6 bases and J 4 bases; bases outside gene matches: 3. Germline CDR1 reads SNHLY; CDR2 reads FYNNEI. This CDR3 spans 14 amino acids. DNA for the CDR3: TGTGCCAGCAGCGGGACTAGCGAGTACAATGAGCAGTTCTTC. This codes for CASSGTSEYNEQFF.

Points on this clone: This CDR3 is also generated by other DNA sequences in the sample. The rearrangement links TRBV7-9 to TRBJ2-1; no reliable D call. The CDR3 contains 12 residues. Trimming removed 1 base from V and 7 bases from J, with 5 bases in between. Looked up from germline, CDR1 is SEHNR and CDR2 is FQNEAQ (reference sequence). The CDR3 here is CASSLVFNEQFF. In DNA, the CDR3 is TGTGCCAGCAGCTTAGTATTTAATGAGCAGTTCTTC.

V usage is TRBV28 and J usage is TRBJ2-1; the D call may be TRBD1 or TRBD2 (5 bases each). The CDR3 consists of 16 residues. The germline V and J ends were trimmed by 3 bases and 3 bases, with 15 bases remaining between them. CDR1 and CDR2 from the germline V gene are MDHEN and SYDVKM. DNA for the CDR3: TGTGCCAGCAGTTTTTGGGGGAGTAGTAACTACAATGAGCAGTTCTTC. This translates into CASSFWGSSNYNEQFF.

The count of this clone is one. This chain links TRBV4-1 with TRBJ2-6; TRBD1 matches 8 bases. This CDR3 has 18 residues. Trimming took 3 bases from V and 3 from J; bases not matched to a gene: 10. Germline assignment: CDR1 MGHRA and CDR2 YSYEKL. Here the CDR3 DNA reads TGCGCCAGCAGCCATCCTTGGACAGGGAATAGTGGGGCCAACGTCCTGACTTTC. It translates to CASSHPWTGNSGANVLTF.

The V call is TRBV10-2, the J call TRBJ2-1; 10 bases line up with TRBD1. The CDR3 totals 17 residues. Germline trimming cut 2 bases from V and 3 bases from J; bases unmatched to any gene: 7. Germline lookup yields CDR1 WSHSY and CDR2 SAAADI. The CDR3 protein is CASSEKDRGRLYNEQFF. In DNA, the CDR3 is TGCGCCAGCAGTGAGAAAGACAGGGGGCGTCTCTACAATGAGCAGTTCTTC.

The rearrangement links TRBV7-9 to TRBJ1-5, with 9 bases identical to TRBD1. The V and J ends lost 4 bases and 5 bases, in that order; junction bases with no gene match: 9. The V gene's germline CDR1 is SEHNR and CDR2 FQNEAQ (reference sequence). The CDR3 length is 16 residues. The CDR3 here is CASSSNRDRAYQPQHF. The CDR3 nucleotides read TGTGCCAGCAGCTCGAACCGGGACAGGGCCTATCAGCCCCAGCATTTT. The complete variable domain, with remaining parts taken from reference TRBV7-9 and TRBJ1-5, reads DTGVSQNPRHKITKRGQNVTFRCDPISEHNRLYWYRQTLGQGPEFLTYFQNEAQLEKSRLLSDRFSAERPKGSFSTLEIQRTEQGDSAMYLCASSSNRDRAYQPQHFGDGTRLSIL.

The J gene is TRBJ2-7, the V gene TRBV2; TRBD1 agrees at 10 bases. The CDR3 consists of 15 residues. V shed 6 bases and J 5 bases; nucleotides not matched to a gene: 10. Germline CDR1 and CDR2: SNHLY and FYNNEI. CDR3 DNA: TGTGCCAGCAGACCCCGGGACAGGGGTGACCACGAGCAGTACTTC. Translation gives CASRPRDRGDHEQYF. Looking up the rest from reference TRBV2 and TRBJ2-7 gives the full variable domain: EPEVTQTPSHQVTQMGQEVILRCVPISNHLYFYWYRQILGQKVEFLVSFYNNEISEKSEIFDDQFSVERPDGSNFTLKIRSTKLEDSAMYFCASRPRDRGDHEQYFGPGTRLTVT.

The CDR3: CASSDLAENTGELFF. In DNA, the CDR3 is TGTGCCAGCAGCGACCTAGCGGAGAACACCGGGGAGCTGTTTTTT. V usage is TRBV7-8 and J usage is TRBJ2-2, with 7 bases aligning to TRBD2. CDR1 is SGHVS and CDR2 is FQNEAQ in the germline V gene. V shed 5 bases, J shed 1 base, and the junction held 4 bases outside the gene matches. This CDR3 is built from 15 residues.

The CDR3 sequence is CASSTGERSSYNEQFF. The CDR3 region has the DNA TGTGCCAGCAGTACGGGGGAAAGGAGCTCCTACAATGAGCAGTTCTTC. The V gene is TRBV21-1, the J gene TRBJ2-1; TRBD2 is taken as the D call from the table, unchecked against the DNA. TRBV21-1 is an annotated pseudogene. This CDR3 comprises 16 residues.

This rearrangement joins TRBV5-8 to TRBJ2-7; D remains unclear. Trimming took 7 bases from V and 3 from J, leaving 11 bases between them. Germline lookup yields CDR1 SGHTS and CDR2 YDEGEE. The CDR3 is made up of 12 amino acids. CDR3 coding DNA: TGTGCCAGCTCCCGTTTTGGCTACGAGCAGTACTTC. Its translation: CASSRFGYEQYF.

CDR3 protein: CASSFPYRTQPQHF. CDR3 DNA: TGTGCCAGCAGTTTCCCATACAGGACTCAGCCCCAGCATTTT. V usage is TRBV28 and J usage is TRBJ1-5, with a possible D match to TRBD1 (5 bases). The CDR3 length is 14 residues. Germline loops: CDR1 MDHEN, CDR2 SYDVKM. Trimming removed 3 bases at V and 6 bases at J, with 12 bases between. Filled out from reference TRBV28 and TRBJ1-5, the complete variable domain reads DVKVTQSSRYLVKRTGEKVFLECVQDMDHENMFWYRQDPGLGLRLIYFSYDVKMKEKGDIPEGYSVSREKKERFSLILESASTNQTSMYLCASSFPYRTQPQHFGDGTRLSIL.

The V and J genes are TRBV27 and TRBJ1-1; maybe TRBD1 (5 bases). The V gene lost 6 bases and the J gene lost 0 bases, with 8 bases spanning the gap. From germline, CDR1 is MNHEY and CDR2 SMNVEV (reference sequence). The CDR3 is 13 residues long. CDR3 in amino acids: CASRLTVNTEAFF. CDR3 nucleotides: TGTGCCAGCAGACTGACAGTGAACACTGAAGCTTTCTTT.

This clone was observed once. This sequence joins TRBV28 and TRBJ1-4; 11 bases map to TRBD1. J was trimmed by 3 bases and V by 3 bases; bases with no gene match: 9. The CDR3 covers 18 residues. CDR1 is MDHEN, CDR2 SYDVKM, per germline. The CDR3 DNA reads TGTGCCAGCAGTTTTTCCCCGGGACAGGGGGACCCTAATGAAAAACTGTTTTTT. Protein: CASSFSPGQGDPNEKLFF.

V usage is TRBV7-2 and J usage is TRBJ2-3, with D perhaps TRBD2 (6 bases). In germline, CDR1 is SGHTA, CDR2 FQGNSA. The CDR3 sequence is 14 residues long. Deletions cut 1 base from V and 3 bases from J, with 8 bases between. In nucleotides, the CDR3 is TGTGCCAGCAGCTTAGTGGGGGGAACAGATACGCAGTATTTT. Translated: CASSLVGGTDTQYF. Variable domain in full (rest from reference TRBV7-2 and TRBJ2-3): GAGVSQSPSNKVTEKGKDVELRCDPISGHTALYWYRQSLGQGLEFLIYFQGNSAPDKSGLPSDRFSAERTGGSVSTLTIQRTQQEDSAVYLCASSLVGGTDTQYFGPGTRLTVL.

J is TRBJ2-5 and V is TRBV12-5, with 9 bases matching TRBD1. The CDR3 runs 15 residues. Germline V gives CDR1 LGHNT, CDR2 FRNRAP. Unmatched junction bases numbered 10, after V lost 6 bases and J lost 5 bases. CDR3 in amino acids: CASGLWDRVMETQYF. The CDR3 bases are TGTGCTAGTGGATTGTGGGACAGGGTGATGGAGACCCAGTACTTC.